This is a list of T cell receptor beta chains from one sample in a study of STAT5B mutations in CD4+ large granular lymphocyte leukemia. Data came from immunoSEQ multiplex PCR; TCRdb stores just in-frame clones and leaves some out. The data show about 30,000 clones, more than 75% seen once. Sequencing was performed on CD4+ T cells from blood buffy coats. All receptors come from a human donor in good health. Each CDR3 is given with its conserved first and last residue. The D gene is left open where the match is weak. Not all rows give a size; the values are once, few, many and, for expanded clones, a class.

>TRBJ1-1|TRBV9|few|-
CASSFRTENTEAFF
TGTGCCAGCAGCTTTCGGACGGAGAACACTGAAGCTTTCTTT
>TRBJ1-2|TRBV19|once|TRBD1
CASSIEGTGVRGYTF
TGTGCCAGTAGTATAGAAGGGACAGGGGTCCGAGGCTACACCTTC
>TRBJ2-4|TRBV11-2|-|-
CASSLDLGTLAKNIQYF
TGTGCCAGCAGCTTAGATCTGGGTACCCTAGCCAAAAACATTCAGTACTTC
>TRBJ1-6|TRBV23-1|-|-
CASSQSPLSNSPLHF
TGCGCCAGCAGTCAATCTCCCCTGTCGAACTCACCCCTCCACTTT
>TRBJ1-5|TRBV7-9|-|-
CASSLKGDSNQPQHF
TGTGCCAGCAGCTTGAAGGGGGATAGCAATCAGCCCCAGCATTTT
>TRBJ2-1|TRBV6-1|-|TRBD2
CASSEARTRVYEQFF
TGTGCCAGCAGTGAAGCGCGGACTAGAGTCTATGAGCAGTTCTTC
>TRBJ2-5|TRBV5-4|-|-
CASSLTQETQYF
TGTGCCAGCAGCTTGACCCAAGAGACCCAGTACTTC
>TRBJ1-3|TRBV6-5|-|-
CASSYSGTGSGNTIYF
TGTGCCAGCAGTTACTCGGGGACCGGCTCTGGAAACACCATATATTTT
>TRBJ1-1|TRBV10-2|-|TRBD1
CASRLQGANTEAFF
TGCGCCAGCAGGTTACAGGGGGCAAACACTGAAGCTTTCTTT
>TRBJ2-1|TRBV13|-|TRBD2
CASSLVASGARVDEQFF
TGTGCCAGCAGCTTAGTGGCTAGCGGGGCCAGGGTAGATGAGCAGTTCTTC
>TRBJ2-7|TRBV6-1|-|-
CASSLQGHSYEQYF
TGTGCCAGCAGCTTACAGGGACACTCCTACGAGCAGTACTTC
>TRBJ1-2|TRBV6-5|-|TRBD1
CASSYRTGRGYTF
TGTGCCAGCAGTTACCGGACAGGCCGGGGCTACACCTTC
>TRBJ2-3|TRBV7-9|-|TRBD1
CASSLETGGRDTQYF
TGTGCCAGCAGCTTAGAGACAGGGGGCAGAGATACGCAGTATTTT
>TRBJ1-1|TRBV11-2|once|-
CASTLLRQNTEAFF
TGTGCCAGCACCCTTCTTAGGCAGAACACTGAAGCTTTCTTT
>TRBJ1-2|TRBV7-6|-|-
CASSAGTQNYGYTF
TGTGCCAGCAGCGCCGGGACCCAGAACTATGGCTACACCTTC
>TRBJ2-2|TRBV19|-|TRBD1
CAIRDRVTGELFF
TGTGCCATCCGGGACAGGGTAACCGGGGAGCTGTTTTTT
>TRBJ2-2|TRBV6-6|-|TRBD1
CASSYAGQGQMGELFF
TGTGCCAGCAGTTACGCCGGACAGGGGCAAATGGGGGAGCTGTTTTTT
>TRBJ2-7|TRBV7-2|-|TRBD2
CASSVGRVSSGGAYEQYF
TGTGCCAGCAGCGTGGGGCGGGTCTCAAGTGGGGGGGCCTACGAGCAGTACTTC
>TRBJ1-2|TRBV28|-|TRBD1
CATQTPGGWYGYTF
TGTGCCACCCAGACCCCAGGGGGCTGGTATGGCTACACCTTC
>TRBJ1-4|TRBV29-1|few|-
CSVGTIGGSRPDEKLFF
TGCAGCGTTGGGACGATTGGGGGCTCAAGGCCGGATGAAAAACTGTTTTTT
>TRBJ1-2|TRBV13|-|-
CASSFGAGSNYGYTF
TGTGCCAGCAGCTTTGGGGCAGGGAGTAACTATGGCTACACCTTC
>TRBJ2-7|TRBV4-1|-|TRBD2
CASDPIAGGTYEQYF
TGCGCCAGTGATCCCATAGCGGGGGGGACCTACGAGCAGTACTTC
>TRBJ2-1|TRBV19|few|-
CASSPSRDNEQFF
TGTGCCAGTAGTCCCTCCCGGGACAATGAGCAGTTCTTC
>TRBJ1-5|TRBV19|-|TRBD1
CASSGTGINQPQHF
TGTGCCAGTAGTGGGACAGGGATCAATCAGCCCCAGCATTTT
>TRBJ2-7|TRBV5-6|-|TRBD2
CASSSRTSGRRDEQYF
TGTGCCAGCAGCTCCCGGACTAGCGGGAGGCGCGACGAGCAGTACTTC
>TRBJ2-3|TRBV18|-|-
CASSPDGDTQYF
TGTGCCAGCTCACCAGATGGGGATACGCAGTATTTT
>TRBJ2-5|TRBV5-1|-|-
CASRFLPGEETQYF
TGCGCCAGCAGATTCCTACCGGGAGAGGAGACCCAGTACTTC
>TRBJ1-1|TRBV2|-|-
CASRTGNTEAFF
TGTGCCAGCAGGACAGGGAACACTGAAGCTTTCTTT
>TRBJ2-5|TRBV7-6|-|TRBD1
CASSLGTGGETQYF
TGTGCCAGCAGCTTAGGGACAGGGGGCGAGACCCAGTACTTC